This is a list of T cell receptor beta chains from one sample in a study of blood T cells in healthy people across ages. TCRdb passed the 5' RACE reads through MiXCR, listing each CDR3 protein once. The repertoire holds 1.5 million or so distinct CDR3 sequences, around 39% seen once, with 7.9% in the top ten. Sequences were obtained from blood. All receptors derive from a woman aged 18-29 years in good health. Both conserved end residues are part of each CDR3. The D gene is left open where the match is weak. Where a row states a size, it is once, few, many or the class of an expanded clone; other rows omit it.

j_call d_call v_call clone_size cdr3_length cdr3_nt cdr3_aa
TRBJ2-1 - TRBV6-2/TRBV6-3 many 11 TGTGCCAGCAGGGACTACAATGAGCAGTTCTTC CASRDYNEQFF
TRBJ2-3 - TRBV4-1 few 16 TGCGCCAGCAGCGGGGATCGGGACCAGAGCACAGATACGCAGTATTTT CASSGDRDQSTDTQYF
TRBJ1-2 - TRBV28 - 16 TGTGCCAGCAGTTTATCCGGCAGGGGCAACTCGTATGGCTACACCTTC CASSLSGRGNSYGYTF
TRBJ1-1 - TRBV7-9 - 15 TGTGCCAGCAGCACCCGTATAGGAGTGGGGACTGAAGCTTTCTTT CASSTRIGVGTEAFF
TRBJ2-1 TRBD1 TRBV2 few 14 TGTGCCAGCAGTGAAATATCAGGGGGCAATGAGCAGTTCTTC CASSEISGGNEQFF
TRBJ2-7 - TRBV10-3 few 12 TGTGCCATCAGTGAGAACGTGAAAGAGCAGTACTTC CAISENVKEQYF
TRBJ1-2 - TRBV25-1 - 14 TGTGCCGGATCGAATGTACGGGCGGTATATGGCTACACCTTC CAGSNVRAVYGYTF
TRBJ1-2 - TRBV9 - 12 TGTGCCAGCAGCGTAGACGCCTATGGCTACACCTTC CASSVDAYGYTF
TRBJ2-7 - TRBV2 few 14 TGTGCCAGCGGGGGGGGAGGGGGGATTGACGAGCAGTACTTC CASGGGGGIDEQYF
TRBJ2-5 - TRBV3-1 - 15 TGTGCCAGCAGCCAAGATAATGGCATACAAGAGACCCAGTACTTC CASSQDNGIQETQYF
TRBJ1-1 - TRBV5-1 - 16 TGCGCCAGCAGCTTGGCCATCCTGGGGGTGAACACTGAAGCTTTCTTT CASSLAILGVNTEAFF
TRBJ1-2 - TRBV5-1 few 12 TGCGCCAGCAGCGGTGAGGGCAAGGGCTACACCTTC CASSGEGKGYTF
TRBJ2-5 - TRBV7-6 - 19 TGTGCCAGCAGCTTAGAGCCCCCGGAGACCCTTAACTTTCAAGAGACCCAGTACTTC CASSLEPPETLNFQETQYF
TRBJ2-7 TRBD2 TRBV7-2 - 17 TGTGCCAGCAGCTTATCAGTAGCGGGGTCCATACTTGGTGGCCAGTACTTC CASSLSVAGSILGGQYF
TRBJ2-3 TRBD2 TRBV10-3 few 16 TGTGCCATCAGGGGAGGGACTAGCGGGGGTGTAGATACGCAGTATTTT CAIRGGTSGGVDTQYF
TRBJ2-7 TRBD1 TRBV10-3 - 17 TGTGCCATCAGTGACCGGGGACAGGGTTTTTTCACCTACGAGCAGTACTTC CAISDRGQGFFTYEQYF
TRBJ2-3 TRBD1 TRBV10-3 many 19 TGTGCCATCAGTGAGTCACGAACCGGACAGGGAATAAACACAGATACGCAGTATTTT CAISESRTGQGINTDTQYF
TRBJ1-2 TRBD1 TRBV7-2 few 19 TGTGCCAGCAGCTTACCCGAAGGCTTCGACAGGGGGGTCTCCTATGGCTACACCTTC CASSLPEGFDRGVSYGYTF
TRBJ1-1 - TRBV3-1 - 14 TGTGCCAGCAGCCCCCGGCGGGGGAAAACTGAAGCTTTCTTT CASSPRRGKTEAFF
TRBJ2-2 TRBD1 TRBV11-2 - 16 TGTGCCAGCAGCTTAGGGGGACAGGGGGCGCCTGGGGAGCTGTTTTTT CASSLGGQGAPGELFF
TRBJ1-4 - TRBV15 - 16 TGTGCCACCAGCTCCGCCCCTCCGGCGTGGAATGAAAAACTGTTTTTT CATSSAPPAWNEKLFF
TRBJ2-7 - TRBV5-5 - 14 TGTGCCAGCAGCTTGGTGGCATCTGTTGCCGAGCAGTACTTC CASSLVASVAEQYF
TRBJ2-6 TRBD1 TRBV5-1 - 15 TGCGCCAGCAGCCCTGGGACAGTTGGGGCCAACGTCCTGACTTTC CASSPGTVGANVLTF
TRBJ2-7 TRBD2 TRBV19 - 15 TGTGCCAGTAGTAGCAACGGACTAGCAAACTACGAGCAGTACTTC CASSSNGLANYEQYF
TRBJ2-2 - TRBV29-1 - 14 TGCAGCGTTGAAGATTACAGGGTTACTGGGGAGCTGTTTTTT CSVEDYRVTGELFF
TRBJ2-3 - TRBV7-8 - 14 TGTGCCAGCAGCTTCGACACGGGCACAGATACGCAGTATTTT CASSFDTGTDTQYF
TRBJ2-5 TRBD1 TRBV27 few 15 TGTGCCAGCAGTTTAACGACAGGGACGGGAGAGACCCAGTACTTC CASSLTTGTGETQYF
TRBJ1-5 - TRBV6-2/TRBV6-3 - 15 TGTGCCAGCAACTTACGTGGTCAAGGCAACCAGCCCCAGCATTTT CASNLRGQGNQPQHF
TRBJ1-2 TRBD1 TRBV6-5 - 17 TGTGCCAGCAGTTACTCCCCGACAGGGGCAAAAAACTATGGCTACACCTTC CASSYSPTGAKNYGYTF
TRBJ2-1 - TRBV10-3 - 14 TGTGCCATCGGTAGCAGGACTATGGACAATGAGCAGTTCTTC CAIGSRTMDNEQFF
TRBJ2-3 TRBD2 TRBV20-1 few 18 TGCAGTGCTAGTCAGGCTAGCGGGAGTGGAAGCCTCACAGATACGCAGTATTTT CSASQASGSGSLTDTQYF
TRBJ2-7 - TRBV28 - 14 TGTGCCAGCAGTCGCAGGGACTCCTCCAACGAGCAGTACTTC CASSRRDSSNEQYF
TRBJ2-5 - TRBV29-1 few 14 TGCAGCGTTGATGGCAAGGGGCGCGGAGAGACCCAGTACTTC CSVDGKGRGETQYF
TRBJ2-3 TRBD2 TRBV7-2 many 14 TGTGCCAGCAGCCTAGGGCGGGGGTCAGATACGCAGTATTTT CASSLGRGSDTQYF
TRBJ2-1 TRBD2 TRBV15 - 16 TGTGCCACCAGCAGGGAGCGGGGCGCCTCCTACAATGAGCAGTTCTTC CATSRERGASYNEQFF
TRBJ2-5 TRBD1 TRBV5-5 few 14 TGTGCCAGCACCAAGGGACAGCTCCAAGAGACCCAGTACTTC CASTKGQLQETQYF
TRBJ1-6 - TRBV7-9 - 18 TGTGCCAGCAGCTTAACGGCCGGCGTGCAGGGATATAATTCACCCCTCCACTTT CASSLTAGVQGYNSPLHF
TRBJ2-7 - TRBV12-3/TRBV12-4 few 13 TGTGCCAGCACCCTCCGGGGAACCTACGAGCAGTACTTC CASTLRGTYEQYF
TRBJ2-5 TRBD1 TRBV5-1 - 16 TGCGCCAGCAGCAGGGCCTCCGGGACAGATCAAGAGACCCAGTACTTC CASSRASGTDQETQYF
TRBJ2-7 - TRBV11-1 - 13 TGTGCCTGCCGTACAAGTGGGGGCTACGAGCAGTACTTC CACRTSGGYEQYF
TRBJ1-2 - TRBV9 few 12 TGTGCCAGCAGCGTAGATCTTGGCGGCTACACCTTC CASSVDLGGYTF
TRBJ1-5 - TRBV15 few 15 TGTGCCACCAGCAGAGCAGGGGACGGAGGTCAGCCCCAGCATTTT CATSRAGDGGQPQHF
TRBJ2-5 TRBD2 TRBV6-2/TRBV6-3 - 15 TGTGCCAGCAGTTACTCCCGCGGGAGCGGGGGAGAGCAGTACTTC CASSYSRGSGGEQYF
TRBJ2-7 - TRBV21-1 - 20 TGTGCCAGCAGCAAAGAATGCCAGCGGGAGGGAAAGTCCCCCTACAATGAGCAGTACTTC CASSKECQREGKSPYNEQYF
TRBJ2-1 TRBD2 TRBV15 few 14 TGTGCCACCAGCTCTAGCGGGACATACAATGAGCAGTTCTTC CATSSSGTYNEQFF
TRBJ1-5 - TRBV2 few 13 TGTGCCAGCAACCAGGGGTTGGGTCAGCCCCAGCATTTT CASNQGLGQPQHF